One sample yielded the 18 T cell receptor beta chains listed below, sequenced in a study of T cell responses to AZD1222 COVID-19 vaccine. Repertoires were generated with immunoSEQ multiplex PCR, while TCRdb's copy carries only in-frame clones and drops some. The top ten clones hold approximately 1.6% of a sample with approximately 140,000 clones, roughly 90% of them seen once. The sample was peripheral blood, taken 28 days after the second AZD1222 dose. The receptors were gathered from an adult who received the AZD1222 COVID-19 vaccine.

The CDR3 sequence is CASSETGQTNGYTF. The DNA for the CDR3 is TGTGCCAGCAGTGAGACCGGACAGACCAATGGCTACACCTTC. The V gene is TRBV25-1, the J gene TRBJ1-2; tentative D call: TRBD1 (6 bases). Germline V CDR1 and CDR2: MGHDK, SYGVNS. The CDR3 sequence is 14 residues long. V was trimmed by 3 bases and J by 6 bases, leaving 14 bases between them.

The chain has TRBV11-2 and TRBJ2-3; no definite D call. CDR3 length: 15 residues. Germline V gene sequence: CDR1 SGHAT, CDR2 FQNNGV. V was clipped by 2 bases and J by 1 base, with 10 bases between them. The CDR3 is CASSLMVPRTDTQYF. The CDR3 nucleotides are TGTGCCAGCAGCTTAATGGTCCCTCGCACAGATACGCAGTATTTT.

For this clone: At one of its ends the junction is not consistent with the germline gene, which may arise from a read error. The chain has TRBV5-5 and TRBJ2-4; 8 nucleotides align to TRBD2. CDR1 is SGHKS, CDR2 YYEKEE, per germline (reference sequence). The length of the CDR3 is 16 residues. The CDR3 spells CTSSTTQGARGDIQYF. The DNA of the CDR3 is TGTACCAGCAGCACAACACAGGGAGCGCGGGGGGACATTCAGTACTTC.

The V call is TRBV27, the J call TRBJ2-6; D remains unclear. The CDR3 is 13 residues long. The V end was cut by 2 bases, the J end by 12 bases, with 11 bases between. Germline lookup yields CDR1 MNHEY and CDR2 SMNVEV (reference sequence). CDR3 bases: TGTGCCAGCAGTTTAGTGTCCCCCCTCGTCCTGACTTTC. It encodes CASSLVSPLVLTF.

This clone was seen a few times. The chain uses TRBV29-1 and TRBJ2-2; 11 positions agree with TRBD1. J was trimmed by 5 bases and V by 4 bases; bases with no gene match: 6. The CDR3 sequence is 15 residues long. In germline, CDR1 is SQVTM, CDR2 ANQGSEA. CDR3 loop: CSVGTGTGGTGELFF. In DNA form, the CDR3 reads TGCAGCGTTGGGACGGGGACAGGGGGAACCGGGGAGCTGTTTTTT.

The gene calls are TRBV6-5 and TRBJ1-2; D call uncertain. There are 16 residues in the CDR3. Trimming stripped 0 bases from V and 0 bases from J, with 11 bases between. Germline values: CDR1 MNHEY, CDR2 SVGAGI. The chain's CDR3 is CASSYSSYQTNYGYTF. The CDR3 region has the DNA TGTGCCAGCAGTTACTCGAGTTACCAAACTAACTATGGCTACACCTTC.

This chain links TRBV9 with TRBJ1-2, with 8 nucleotides matching TRBD1. Germline lookup yields CDR1 SGDLS and CDR2 YYNGEE. The CDR3 is 14 residues long. Losses at the gene ends were 3 bases for V and 7 bases for J; bases not matched to a gene: 8. The CDR3: CASSASRGLGGYTF. The DNA for the CDR3 is TGTGCCAGCAGCGCCTCCAGGGGGCTTGGTGGCTACACCTTC.

This chain uses TRBV15 with TRBJ1-4; tentative D call: TRBD1 (5 bases). Trimming took off 5 bases at V and 5 bases at J, with 15 bases between the two ends. This CDR3 spans 15 amino acids. Germline values: CDR1 LNHNV, CDR2 YYDKDF (reference sequence). Written as DNA, the CDR3 is TGTGCCACCAGCCCGGGCGAGGGGCCGAATGAAAAACTGTTTTTT. Translated: CATSPGEGPNEKLFF.

This chain joins TRBV5-4 and TRBJ2-7, with 7 positions matching TRBD1. CDR1 and CDR2 from the germline V gene are SGHNT and YYREEE (reference sequence). CDR3 length equals 16 residues. After removal of 3 bases from V and 3 bases from J, the junction contained 12 bases not matched to a gene. CDR3 DNA: TGTGCCAGCAGCTCAGGAGACAGGGTACGCCACTACGAGCAGTACTTC. Amino acids: CASSSGDRVRHYEQYF.

The chain links TRBV4-3 to TRBJ1-5; TRBD1 aligns across 9 bases. The V and J ends lost 3 bases and 6 bases, in that order; junction bases with no gene match: 6. Germline lookup yields CDR1 LGHNA and CDR2 YSLEER. The CDR3 length is 15 residues. Written as DNA, the CDR3 is TGCGCCAGCAGCCACACGAGACAGGGGGGTCAGCCCCAGCATTTT. This encodes CASSHTRQGGQPQHF.

The chain uses TRBV10-3 and TRBJ2-1; D remains unclear. V lost 2 bases, J lost 9 bases, and 11 bases lay in between. This CDR3 comprises 13 residues. The V gene's germline CDR1 is ENHRY and CDR2 SYGVKD. The CDR3 reads CAISETLGSEQFF. CDR3 DNA sequence: TGTGCCATCAGTGAGACCCTGGGTAGTGAGCAGTTCTTC.

The chain joins TRBV18 to TRBJ2-6; D is uncertain. The ends were cut back, 10 bases at V and 2 bases at J, with 12 bases in the middle. This CDR3 contains 14 residues. CDR1 is KGHSH, CDR2 LQKENI, per germline. The CDR3 nucleotides are TGTGCCACGCCGGCGGTCCCTGGGGCCAACGTCCTGACTTTC. This sequence encodes CATPAVPGANVLTF.

This chain uses TRBV24-1 with TRBJ2-3; 9 nucleotides line up with TRBD2. The CDR3 covers 14 residues. Germline CDR1 is KGHDR and CDR2 is SFDVKD. V was pared by 7 bases and J by 2 bases, with 3 bases of the junction left unmatched. The chain's CDR3 is CATSKRGATDTQYF. The CDR3 region has the DNA TGTGCCACCAGCAAGCGGGGGGCCACAGATACGCAGTATTTT.

The rearrangement links TRBV5-6 to TRBJ2-1, with 7 bases fitting TRBD1. CDR1 and CDR2 from the germline V gene are SGHDT and YYEEEE. The CDR3 extends over 16 amino acids. V gave up 6 bases and J gave up 4 bases; unmatched junction bases: 13. CDR3 coding DNA: TGTGCCAGCAACCAGGGGGTCCGACTACTGTACAATGAGCAGTTCTTC. Its protein is CASNQGVRLLYNEQFF.

This sequence joins TRBV4-1 and TRBJ1-2; D call uncertain. V was clipped by 0 bases and J by 8 bases, with 13 bases between them. Germline V lookup: CDR1 MGHRA, CDR2 YSYEKL. This CDR3 is built from 14 residues. The CDR3 DNA reads TGCGCCAGCAGCCAAGATCGAGGGCGGGCAGGCTACACCTTC. This gives the protein CASSQDRGRAGYTF.

This chain connects TRBV30 to TRBJ2-4; 9 positions match TRBD2. J gave up 0 bases and V 7 bases, and 16 bases lay outside the gene matches. Germline V gives CDR1 GTSNPN, CDR2 SVGIG (reference sequence). CDR3 length: 18 amino acids. The CDR3: CASKRTSESTLAKNIQYF. The CDR3, as DNA: TGTGCCTCCAAACGGACTAGCGAGTCTACGCTAGCCAAAAACATTCAGTACTTC.

This clone was counted a single time. The chain couples TRBV9 to TRBJ2-1, with 14 nucleotides matching TRBD2. CDR3 length equals 20 residues. Per germline, CDR1 SGDLS and CDR2 YYNGEE. The J segment lost 0 bases and the V segment lost 4 bases, leaving 12 bases of the junction unmatched. The CDR3 here is CASSLGSGLAGDFSYNEQFF. The CDR3 bases are TGTGCCAGCAGCTTAGGATCGGGACTAGCGGGAGACTTCTCCTACAATGAGCAGTTCTTC.

The chain's CDR3 is CASSYSTRSVDEQFF. CDR3 sequence (DNA): TGTGCCAGCAGTTACTCAACTAGATCTGTCGATGAGCAGTTCTTC. The rearrangement uses TRBV6-6 and TRBJ2-1, with D maybe TRBD2 (5 bases). In germline, CDR1 is MNHNY, CDR2 SVGAGI (reference sequence). V shed 0 bases and J shed 8 bases, with 14 bases lying between them. CDR3 length: 15 residues.